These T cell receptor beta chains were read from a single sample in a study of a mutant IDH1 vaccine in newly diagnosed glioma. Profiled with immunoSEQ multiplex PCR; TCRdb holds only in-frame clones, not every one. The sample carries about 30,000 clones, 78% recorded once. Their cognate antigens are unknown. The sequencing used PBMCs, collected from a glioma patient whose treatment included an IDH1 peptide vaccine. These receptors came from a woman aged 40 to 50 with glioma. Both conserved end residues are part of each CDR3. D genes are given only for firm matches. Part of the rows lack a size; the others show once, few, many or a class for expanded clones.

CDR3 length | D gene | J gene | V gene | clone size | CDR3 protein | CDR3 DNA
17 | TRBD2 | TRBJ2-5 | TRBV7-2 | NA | CASSLGGAGGLQETQYF | TGTGCCAGCAGCTTAGGGGGCGCGGGGGGCCTCCAAGAGACCCAGTACTTC
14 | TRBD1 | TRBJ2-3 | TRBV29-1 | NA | CSVGDRANTDTQYF | TGCAGCGTTGGGGACAGGGCCAACACAGATACGCAGTATTTT
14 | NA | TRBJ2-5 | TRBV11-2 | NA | CASSLAGHQETQYF | TGTGCCAGCAGCTTAGCTGGCCATCAAGAGACCCAGTACTTC
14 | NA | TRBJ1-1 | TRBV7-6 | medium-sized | CASSLGGHSLEAFF | TGTGCCAGCAGCTTAGGAGGCCACAGCCTAGAAGCTTTCTTT
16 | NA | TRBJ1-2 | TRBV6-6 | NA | CASSYNNPGEFYGYTF | TGTGCCAGCAGTTACAACAACCCGGGAGAGTTCTATGGCTACACCTTC
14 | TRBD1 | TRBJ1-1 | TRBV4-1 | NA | CASSRYQGDLEAFF | TGCGCCAGCAGCCGCTATCAGGGGGATCTTGAAGCTTTCTTT
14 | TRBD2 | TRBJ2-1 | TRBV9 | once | CASSVDGGYNEQFF | TGTGCCAGCAGCGTAGACGGGGGGTACAATGAGCAGTTCTTC
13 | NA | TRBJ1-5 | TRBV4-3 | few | CASSPGGAQPQHF | TGCGCCAGCAGCCCTGGGGGCGCGCAGCCCCAGCATTTT
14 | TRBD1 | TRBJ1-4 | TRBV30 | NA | CAWSSTGGTEKLFF | TGTGCCTGGAGCTCGACAGGGGGTACCGAAAAACTGTTTTTT
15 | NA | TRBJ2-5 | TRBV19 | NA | CASSIVAPPKGTQYF | TGTGCCAGTAGTATAGTGGCTCCCCCAAAGGGGACCCAGTACTTC
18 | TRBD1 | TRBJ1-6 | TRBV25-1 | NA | CASSGDSRTGAYNSPLHF | TGTGCCAGCAGTGGTGACAGTAGGACAGGGGCCTATAATTCACCCCTCCACTTT
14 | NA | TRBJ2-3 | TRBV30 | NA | CASVMRGATDTQYF | TGTGCCTCCGTAATGAGGGGGGCCACAGATACGCAGTATTTT
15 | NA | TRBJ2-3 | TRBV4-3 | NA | CASSQDLTRLDTQYF | TGCGCCAGCAGCCAAGATCTGACTAGATTGGATACGCAGTATTTT
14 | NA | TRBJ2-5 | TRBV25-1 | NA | CASSESRVGETQYF | TGTGCCAGCAGTGAATCCCGTGTGGGAGAGACCCAGTACTTC
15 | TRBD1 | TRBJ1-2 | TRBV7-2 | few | CASSLGIGTGVGYTF | TGTGCCAGCAGCTTAGGAATTGGGACAGGGGTTGGCTACACCTTC
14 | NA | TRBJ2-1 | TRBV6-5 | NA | CASSSSHSYNEQFF | TGTGCCAGCAGTTCCAGCCACTCCTACAATGAGCAGTTCTTC
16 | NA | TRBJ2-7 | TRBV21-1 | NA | CASSKVGDRVYYEQYF | TGTGCCAGCAGCAAAGTGGGGGACAGGGTTTACTACGAGCAGTACTTC
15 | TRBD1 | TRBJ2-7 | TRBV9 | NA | CASSVAVGQFSEQYF | TGTGCCAGCAGCGTAGCTGTGGGACAGTTTTCGGAGCAGTACTTC
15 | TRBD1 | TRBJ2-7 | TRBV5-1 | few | CASSRTPGQSSEQYF | TGCGCCAGCAGCCGAACACCGGGACAGAGCAGCGAGCAGTACTTC
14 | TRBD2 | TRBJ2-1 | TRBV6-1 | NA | CASTSTSGASEQFF | TGTGCCAGCACCTCGACTAGCGGGGCCTCGGAGCAGTTCTTC
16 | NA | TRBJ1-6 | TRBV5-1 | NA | CASSQSPPGLNSPLHF | TGCGCCAGCAGTCAGTCTCCCCCGGGCCTCAATTCACCCCTCCACTTT
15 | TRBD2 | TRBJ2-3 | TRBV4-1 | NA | CASSQASGITDTQYF | TGCGCCAGCAGCCAAGCGAGCGGGATCACAGATACGCAGTATTTT
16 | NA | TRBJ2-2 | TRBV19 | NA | CASSIDWIASTGELFF | TGTGCCAGTAGTATAGATTGGATAGCCAGCACCGGGGAGCTGTTTTTT
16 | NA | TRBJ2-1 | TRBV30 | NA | CAWSVRGSFGYNEQFF | TGTGCCTGGAGTGTACGAGGGTCATTCGGGTACAATGAGCAGTTCTTC
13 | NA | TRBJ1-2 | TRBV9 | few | CASSEDANYGYTF | TGTGCCAGCAGCGAGGACGCTAACTATGGCTACACCTTC
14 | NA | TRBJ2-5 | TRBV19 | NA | CASSIDGGQETQYF | TGTGCCAGTAGTATCGACGGGGGGCAGGAGACCCAGTACTTC
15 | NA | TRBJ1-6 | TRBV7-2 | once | CASSPMQGLNSPLHF | TGTGCCAGCAGCCCGATGCAGGGACTCAATTCACCCCTCCACTTT
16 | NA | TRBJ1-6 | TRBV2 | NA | CASSALAPTTLSPLHF | TGTGCCAGCAGTGCCCTCGCCCCAACGACTCTTTCACCCCTCCACTTT
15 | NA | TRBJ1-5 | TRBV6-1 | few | CASSEARQLSQPQHF | TGTGCCAGCAGTGAAGCGAGACAGCTAAGTCAGCCCCAGCATTTT
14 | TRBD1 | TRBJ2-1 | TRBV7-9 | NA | CASSLEGARNEQFF | TGTGCCAGCAGCTTAGAGGGGGCACGCAATGAGCAGTTCTTC
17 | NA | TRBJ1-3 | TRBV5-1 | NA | CASSLGPGRDTGNTIYF | TGCGCCAGCAGCTTAGGGCCCGGGAGGGACACTGGAAACACCATATATTTT
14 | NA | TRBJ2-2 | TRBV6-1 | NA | CASQGGGDTGELFF | TGTGCCAGCCAAGGGGGGGGCGACACCGGGGAGCTGTTTTTT
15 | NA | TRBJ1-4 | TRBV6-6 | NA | CASSYSWGEDEKLFF | TGTGCCAGCAGTTACTCATGGGGGGAGGATGAAAAACTGTTTTTT
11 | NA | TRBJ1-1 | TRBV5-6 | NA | CASSTGTEAFF | TGTGCCAGCAGCACAGGCACTGAAGCTTTCTTT
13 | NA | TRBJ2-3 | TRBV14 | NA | CASSPRVGGTQYF | TGTGCCAGCAGCCCCCGCGTGGGGGGTACGCAGTATTTT
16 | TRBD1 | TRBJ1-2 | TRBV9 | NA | CASSVSDRVTFGGYTF | TGTGCCAGCAGCGTAAGCGACAGGGTAACCTTTGGCGGCTACACCTTC
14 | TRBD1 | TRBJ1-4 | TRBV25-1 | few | CARGGNRGNEKLFF | TGTGCCAGAGGCGGGAACAGGGGAAATGAAAAACTGTTTTTT
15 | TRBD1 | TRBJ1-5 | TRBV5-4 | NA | CASSLDRGQEQPQHF | TGTGCCAGCAGCTTGGACAGGGGGCAGGAGCAGCCCCAGCATTTT
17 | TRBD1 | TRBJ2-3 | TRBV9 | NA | CASILLGRGSPTDTQYF | TGTGCCAGCATCCTTTTGGGCAGGGGGTCCCCTACAGATACGCAGTATTTT
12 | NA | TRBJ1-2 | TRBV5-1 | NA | CATRGAGKGYTF | TGCGCCACCCGTGGGGCAGGGAAAGGCTACACCTTC
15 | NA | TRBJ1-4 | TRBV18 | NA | CASSYGTGVDEKLFF | TGTGCCAGCTCATACGGGACGGGAGTGGATGAAAAACTGTTTTTT
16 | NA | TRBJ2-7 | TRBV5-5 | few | CASSRDGLAGGAEQYF | TGTGCCAGCAGCAGAGACGGCCTGGCAGGAGGAGCCGAGCAGTACTTC
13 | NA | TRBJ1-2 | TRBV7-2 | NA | CANPVQLEYGYTF | TGTGCCAACCCAGTTCAGTTGGAATATGGCTACACCTTC
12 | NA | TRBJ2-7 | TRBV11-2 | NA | CASSVEGVEQYF | TGTGCCAGCAGCGTTGAGGGGGTCGAGCAGTACTTC
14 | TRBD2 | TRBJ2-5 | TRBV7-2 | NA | CASKTTSGGETQYF | TGTGCCAGCAAAACTACTAGCGGGGGAGAGACCCAGTACTTC
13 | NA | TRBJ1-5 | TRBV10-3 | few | CAIRTASNQPQHF | TGTGCCATCCGGACAGCTAGCAATCAGCCCCAGCATTTT
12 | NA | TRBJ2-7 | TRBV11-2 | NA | CASGTSPYEQYF | TGTGCCAGCGGGACAAGTCCCTACGAGCAGTACTTC
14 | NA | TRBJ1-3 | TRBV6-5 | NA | CASSPGDAGSTIYF | TGTGCCAGCAGCCCCGGGGACGCCGGGTCCACCATATATTTT